These 8 T cell receptor beta chains share one sample of origin, sequenced in a study of blood T cells in healthy people across ages. A second about 6 to 11 cycle PCR used barcoded and J-beta primers. TCRdb re-analysed the 5' RACE reads in MiXCR, keeping a single row per CDR3 protein. There are 1.5 million to 2 million distinct CDR3 sequences in the sample; 28% occur only once, and 7.7% lies in the top ten. The sequencing sample was made of blood. The receptors derive from a woman in her thirties in good health.

Worth noting for this clonotype: This may be a read error, as it is one base from a much larger clone. This chain connects TRBV9 to TRBJ2-1; D not resolved. CDR1 SGDLS and CDR2 YYNGEE come from the germline V gene. The CDR3 is 15 amino acids. CDR3 bases: TGTGCCAGCAGCCCCCCTGTGGGGATTTACAATGGGCAGTTCTTC. Its protein is CASSPPVGIYNGQFF.

This clonotype was seen many times. This chain uses TRBV18 with TRBJ2-4, with 7 bases matching TRBD1. Germline V gene lookup returns CDR1 KGHSH and CDR2 LQKENI. The CDR3 covers 14 residues. With 2 bases clipped from V and 5 bases from J, the junction kept 3 bases outside the gene matches. Here the CDR3 reads CASSPDRVENIQYF. CDR3 DNA sequence: TGTGCCAGCTCACCAGACAGGGTCGAAAACATTCAGTACTTC.

This chain links TRBV11-2 with TRBJ2-7; 7 bases fit TRBD1. V lost 6 bases and J lost 5; bases outside the gene matches: 7. CDR1 and CDR2 from the germline V gene are SGHAT and FQNNGV. This CDR3 is built from 13 residues. As DNA, the CDR3 is TGTGCCAGCAGTCAGACACAGGGGAACGAGCAGTACTTC. Translation gives CASSQTQGNEQYF.

There are a few counts of this clonotype. A much larger clonotype is one base distant, so this may be a read error. This sequence joins TRBV6-6 and TRBJ2-5; 7 bases are shared with TRBD1. In germline, CDR1 is MNHNY, CDR2 SVGAGI (reference sequence). There are 15 residues in the CDR3. The CDR3 DNA reads as TGTGTCAGCAGCCCCGGGACAGCGAACCAAGAGACCCAGTACTTC. Its protein product is CVSSPGTANQETQYF.

V and J are TRBV5-1 and TRBJ2-5, with 7 positions matching TRBD1. CDR3 length: 15 residues. Germline V gives CDR1 SGHRS, CDR2 YFSETQ. V shed 1 base and J 5 bases; nucleotides not matched to a gene: 8. DNA of the CDR3: TGCGCCAGCAGCTTGTCGGGACAGACTCCGGAGACCCAGTACTTC. It is translated as CASSLSGQTPETQYF.

Notes on this clonotype: The junction shows a germline mismatch at one end, possibly a read error. This CDR3 is CTSSALASGGAGEQFF. Written as DNA, the CDR3 is TGTACCAGCAGCGCGTTGGCTAGCGGGGGGGCAGGGGAGCAGTTCTTC. This chain connects TRBV9 to TRBJ2-1; 12 nucleotides agree with TRBD2. Germline CDR1 and CDR2: SGDLS and YYNGEE. The CDR3 is 16 residues long.

This clonotype was seen a handful of times. The rearrangement joins TRBV9 to TRBJ2-1; 15 bases are a match to TRBD2. J was trimmed by 9 bases and V by 5 bases; bases with no gene match: 6. Germline V gene data show CDR1 as SGDLS and CDR2 as YYNGEE. The CDR3 has 15 residues. Written as DNA, the CDR3 is TGTGCCAGCAGAGACGGGACTAGCGGGGGGTCTGAGCAGTTCTTC. This translates into CASRDGTSGGSEQFF.

The rearrangement links TRBV4-1 to TRBJ2-3, with unresolved D. The CDR3 has 16 amino acids. V gave up 4 bases and J gave up 4 bases, with 18 bases separating them. From germline, CDR1 is MGHRA and CDR2 YSYEKL. In DNA, the CDR3 is TGCGCCAGCAGCCCGACTGGACGAACCTTCTCAGATACGCAGTATTTT. Its translation is CASSPTGRTFSDTQYF.